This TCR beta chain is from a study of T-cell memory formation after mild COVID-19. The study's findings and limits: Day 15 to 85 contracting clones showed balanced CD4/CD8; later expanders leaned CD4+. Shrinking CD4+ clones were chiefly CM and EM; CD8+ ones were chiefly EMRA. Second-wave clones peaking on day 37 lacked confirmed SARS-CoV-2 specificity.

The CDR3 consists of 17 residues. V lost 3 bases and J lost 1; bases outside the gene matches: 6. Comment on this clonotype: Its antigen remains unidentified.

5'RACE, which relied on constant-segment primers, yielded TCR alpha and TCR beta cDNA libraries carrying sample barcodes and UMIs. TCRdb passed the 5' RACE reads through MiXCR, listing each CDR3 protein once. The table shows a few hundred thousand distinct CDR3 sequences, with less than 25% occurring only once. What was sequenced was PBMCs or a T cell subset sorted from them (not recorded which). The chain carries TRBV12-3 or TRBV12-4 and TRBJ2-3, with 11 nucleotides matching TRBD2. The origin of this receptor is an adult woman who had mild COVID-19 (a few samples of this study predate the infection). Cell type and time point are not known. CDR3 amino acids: CASSFGGGLAGTDTQYF. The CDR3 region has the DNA TGTGCCAGCAGTTTCGGAGGGGGACTAGCGGGCACAGATACGCAGTATTTT.